The clone carrying this TCR beta chain has a single count. The sample comes from a study of blood T cell repertoires in COVID-19. The protocol was immunoSEQ multiplex PCR, while the TCRdb copy is restricted to in-frame clones and leaves out a portion. The repertoire holds more than 95,000 clones, 90% seen once, with 1.5% to 2% in the top ten. The germline V gene has CDR1 SGDLS and CDR2 YYNGEE. The CDR3 loop spans 16 amino acids. V dropped 4 bases and J dropped 4; count of bases not matched to a gene: 12. The material sequenced was peripheral blood. The rearrangement uses TRBV9 and TRBJ2-3, with 7 bases lining up with TRBD1. The source is a human donor with active COVID-19. The donor label of this sample is uncertain. The CDR3 DNA follows: TGTGCCAGCAGCCCCCGGACAGGTTTTACGTCAGATACGCAGTATTTT. Translated: CASSPRTGFTSDTQYF.